Listed below are T cell receptor beta chains from one sample, sequenced in a study of cytomegalovirus exposure and HLA in healthy donors. Sequencing was performed with immunoSEQ multiplex PCR; in TCRdb, only in-frame clones are kept and a portion is missing. The data contain 150,000 or so clones, 60% to 85% of them singletons. Sequences were obtained from PBMCs. Receptors originate from a middle-aged man in good health and CMV-seropositive. Each CDR3 is given with its conserved first and last residue. Fields, in order: CDR3 protein, CDR3 DNA, J gene, D gene, clone size, V gene. D genes are given only for firm matches. Size is stated for part of the rows, as once, few or many counts, or as a class when the clone is expanded.

CDR3: CASSPPGTGNQPQHF
DNA: TGTGCCAGCTCACCACCGGGGACAGGGAATCAGCCCCAGCATTTT
J: TRBJ1-5
D: TRBD1
size: .
V: TRBV18

CDR3: CASSALSSGNTIYF
DNA: TGTGCCAGCAGCGCACTTAGCTCTGGAAACACCATATATTTT
J: TRBJ1-3
D: .
size: .
V: TRBV9

CDR3: CASSVTGAGANVLTF
DNA: TGTGCCAGCAGCGTCACAGGGGCTGGGGCCAACGTCCTGACTTTC
J: TRBJ2-6
D: TRBD1
size: .
V: TRBV9

CDR3: CASSQGSSYNEQFF
DNA: TGCGCCAGCAGCCAGGGGAGCTCCTACAATGAGCAGTTCTTC
J: TRBJ2-1
D: .
size: once
V: TRBV4-1

CDR3: CASSRSGVTNEQYF
DNA: TGTGCCAGCAGCCGGTCGGGAGTAACTAACGAGCAGTACTTC
J: TRBJ2-7
D: .
size: .
V: TRBV7-6

CDR3: CASSFRGSTQYF
DNA: TGTGCCAGCAGTTTCCGGGGTTCTACGCAGTATTTT
J: TRBJ2-3
D: .
size: .
V: TRBV27

CDR3: CASSFPSTGKYSGANVLTF
DNA: TGTGCCAGCAGTTTTCCCTCGACCGGGAAGTACTCTGGGGCCAACGTCCTGACTTTC
J: TRBJ2-6
D: .
size: .
V: TRBV28

CDR3: CASSLGPGGVGYTF
DNA: TGCGCCAGCAGCTTGGGCCCCGGCGGGGTAGGCTACACCTTC
J: TRBJ1-2
D: .
size: .
V: TRBV5-1

CDR3: CASSVAPTPGTEAFF
DNA: TGTGCCAGCAGCGTAGCCCCGACTCCGGGGACTGAAGCTTTCTTT
J: TRBJ1-1
D: .
size: .
V: TRBV9

CDR3: CASKAGTANQPQHF
DNA: TGTGCCAGCAAGGCGGGGACGGCCAATCAGCCCCAGCATTTT
J: TRBJ1-5
D: .
size: .
V: TRBV6-5

CDR3: CASSLTSGRQETQYF
DNA: TGTGCCAGCAGCTTGACTAGCGGACGCCAAGAGACCCAGTACTTC
J: TRBJ2-5
D: TRBD2
size: .
V: TRBV9

CDR3: CASSLTDTPYEQYF
DNA: TGTGCCAGCAGCCTGACGGACACCCCCTACGAGCAGTACTTC
J: TRBJ2-7
D: .
size: .
V: TRBV6-4

CDR3: CASSLERGRRSEQFF
DNA: TGTGCCAGCAGCTTAGAGCGGGGGAGGAGGAGTGAGCAGTTCTTC
J: TRBJ2-1
D: TRBD2
size: few
V: TRBV7-8

CDR3: CASSLDRDTTFF
DNA: TGCGCCAGCAGCTTGGATCGGGACACAACTTTCTTT
J: TRBJ1-1
D: .
size: once
V: TRBV5-1

CDR3: CASSPSPGGRGYGYTF
DNA: TGTGCCAGCTCACCAAGTCCCGGCGGCAGGGGATATGGCTACACCTTC
J: TRBJ1-2
D: .
size: .
V: TRBV18

CDR3: CASSLGVRLAGTQGQETQYF
DNA: TGCGCCAGCAGCTTGGGGGTTAGGCTAGCGGGAACCCAGGGTCAAGAGACCCAGTACTTC
J: TRBJ2-5
D: TRBD2
size: .
V: TRBV5-1